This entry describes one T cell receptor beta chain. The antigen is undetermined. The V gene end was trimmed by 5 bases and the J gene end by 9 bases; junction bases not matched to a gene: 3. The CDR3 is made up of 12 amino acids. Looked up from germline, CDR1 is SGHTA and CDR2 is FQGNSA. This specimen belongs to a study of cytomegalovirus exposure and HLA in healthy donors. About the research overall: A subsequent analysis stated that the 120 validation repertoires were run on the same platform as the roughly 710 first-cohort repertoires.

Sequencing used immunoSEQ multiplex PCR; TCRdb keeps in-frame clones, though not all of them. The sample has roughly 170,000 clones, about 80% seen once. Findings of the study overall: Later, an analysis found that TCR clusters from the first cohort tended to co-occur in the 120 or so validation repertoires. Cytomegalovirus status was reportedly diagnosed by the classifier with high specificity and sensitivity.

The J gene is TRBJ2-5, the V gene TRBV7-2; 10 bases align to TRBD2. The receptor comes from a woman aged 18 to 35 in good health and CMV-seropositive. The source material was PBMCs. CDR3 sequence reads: CASSERGGAQYF. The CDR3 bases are TGTGCCAGCAGCGAGCGGGGGGGAGCCCAGTACTTC. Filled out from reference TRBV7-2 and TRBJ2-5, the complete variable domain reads GAGVSQSPSNKVTEKGKDVELRCDPISGHTALYWYRQSLGQGLEFLIYFQGNSAPDKSGLPSDRFSAERTGGSVSTLTIQRTQQEDSAVYLCASSERGGAQYFGPGTRLLVL.